Listed below are T cell receptor beta chains from one sample, sequenced in a study of vaccination and CD4 T cells after COVID-19. What these receptors recognize is not known. From the PCR reads, TCRdb called clonotypes with MiXCR, one entry per CDR3 protein. The table has roughly 9,500 distinct CDR3 sequences, over 60% seen once. The sequenced sample was CD4+ T cells from blood, cultured in vitro. The origin of the receptors is a human donor who had recovered from COVID-19. Each CDR3 is given with its conserved first and last residue. The D gene is left open where the match is weak. Clone size appears in some rows only: once, few, many, or a class for an expanded clone.

TRBJ2-7 TRBV6-1 . . TGTGCCAGCAGCATGGGACCAAACTACGAGCAGTACTTC CASSMGPNYEQYF
TRBJ2-5 TRBV6-5 . TRBD2 TGTGCCAGCAGTTATTACAGGGCTAGCGGGAGGGCTGAGTACTTC CASSYYRASGRAEYF
TRBJ2-5 TRBV5-8 . . TGTGCCAGCAGCTTGAGTAGCGGCCAAGAGACCCAGTACTTC CASSLSSGQETQYF
TRBJ1-5 TRBV6-4 . . TGTGCCAGCAGCCCGCCCGGGCCCCGGTCTCCTAATCAGCCCCAGCATTTT CASSPPGPRSPNQPQHF
TRBJ2-2 TRBV15 . . TGTGCCACCAGCAGAACCTCGTCGGGCACCGGGGAGCTGTTTTTT CATSRTSSGTGELFF
TRBJ2-3 TRBV6-5 . . TGTGCCAGCAGTTTCTTCGGGGAGAACACAGATACGCAGTATTTT CASSFFGENTDTQYF
TRBJ2-3 TRBV6-5 once . TGTGCCAGCAGTTCAGCAGGGGTCTCCACAGATACGCAGTATTTT CASSSAGVSTDTQYF
TRBJ1-2 TRBV28 . TRBD1 TGTGCCAGCAGCTCAAACCCCGGACAGGGGCCCAACTATGGCTACACCTTC CASSSNPGQGPNYGYTF
TRBJ1-6 TRBV7-6 . . TGTGCCAGCAGCTTAGCCGGACAGAGGAATTCACCCCTCCACTTT CASSLAGQRNSPLHF
TRBJ1-1 TRBV29-1 . . TGCAGCGTTGCTGGACAGATCACTGAAGCTTTCTTT CSVAGQITEAFF
TRBJ1-1 TRBV4-1 . TRBD1 TGCGCCAGCAGCTTAGCAGGGGGCGTGAGCACTGAAGCTTTCTTT CASSLAGGVSTEAFF
TRBJ2-3 TRBV7-8 . TRBD1 TGTGCCAGCAGCTTAGACAGGGGGACAGATACGCAGTATTTT CASSLDRGTDTQYF
TRBJ2-3 TRBV6-5 few TRBD2 TGTGCCAGCAGTTACTCGACGGGACTAGCGGGAGGGGAAGCTACGCAGTATTTT CASSYSTGLAGGEATQYF
TRBJ1-2 TRBV20-1 . TRBD1 TGCAGTGCTAGAGATTTCGGACAGGGCTATGGCTACACCTTC CSARDFGQGYGYTF
TRBJ1-1 TRBV20-1 once . TGCAGTGCTAGAGATCCAGGGGACCGGAACACTGAAGCTTTCTTT CSARDPGDRNTEAFF
TRBJ1-2 TRBV6-1 . . TGTGCCAGCGGTGTGGGACCCGGTCAGGGCTACACCTTC CASGVGPGQGYTF
TRBJ2-3 TRBV20-1 few TRBD2 TGCAGTGCTTCGGGACTAGCGGGACCAGGAACAGATACGCAGTATTTT CSASGLAGPGTDTQYF
TRBJ2-3 TRBV7-2 . . TGTGCCAGCAGCAGGGGACAAGGAGATACGCAGTATTTT CASSRGQGDTQYF
TRBJ2-7 TRBV2 . TRBD1 TGTGCCAGCAGTCAACCCGGGACAGGGTCTTCCTACGAGCAGTACTTC CASSQPGTGSSYEQYF
TRBJ1-2 TRBV5-4 few . TGTGCCAGCAGCCCGAACCTACTAAGCTACACCTTC CASSPNLLSYTF
TRBJ2-1 TRBV9 . . TGTGCCAGCATGGTGGATGAGCAGTTCTTC CASMVDEQFF
TRBJ1-2 TRBV28 . . TGTGCCAGCAGTTTATCTGGGGGGTTACTTAACTATGGCTACACCTTC CASSLSGGLLNYGYTF
TRBJ2-7 TRBV15 . . TGTGCCACCAGCAGAGGGGAGGGGGATGTGGACGAGCAGTACTTC CATSRGEGDVDEQYF
TRBJ1-6 TRBV6-1 few . TGTGCCGGACAGAGCTCCTATAATTCACCCCTCCACTTT CAGQSSYNSPLHF
TRBJ1-1 TRBV7-2 few . TGTGCCAGCAGCTTAGATTGGCGGTTGAACACTGAAGCTTTCTTT CASSLDWRLNTEAFF
TRBJ1-6 TRBV2 few . TGTGCCAGCAGTGAATTTGGTCCCGGGATCAGAATGGATTCACCCCTCCACTTT CASSEFGPGIRMDSPLHF
TRBJ1-3 TRBV20-1 . . TGCAGTGCTAGAGAGGAACCGAAGAGGACCATATATTTT CSAREEPKRTIYF
TRBJ1-6 TRBV15 . . TGTGCCACCAGCAGAGGTAGGCAGAAAGCTAATTCACCCCTCCACTTT CATSRGRQKANSPLHF
TRBJ1-5 TRBV28 . . TGTGCCAGCAAGGGGCCATCGGAGCCCCAGCATTTT CASKGPSEPQHF
TRBJ2-7 TRBV7-2 . TRBD1 TGTGCCAGCAGCTCTGACAGGGCCTCCTACGAGCAGTACTTC CASSSDRASYEQYF
TRBJ2-7 TRBV10-3 . TRBD2 TGTGCCATCAGTAGTCTAGCGGGAGGTGAGCAGTACTTC CAISSLAGGEQYF
TRBJ2-2 TRBV18 . . TGTGCCAGCTCACTAATGACAGGCCCCGCTGGCACCGGGGAGCTGTTTTTT CASSLMTGPAGTGELFF
TRBJ2-5 TRBV6-5 few . TGTGCCAGCAGCTCCTCGGACCTTGACGAGACCCAGTACTTC CASSSSDLDETQYF
TRBJ1-6 TRBV6-5 few . TGTGCCAGCAGTTACTCTGGTCGTTATAATTCACCCCTCCACTTT CASSYSGRYNSPLHF
TRBJ1-2 TRBV21-1 . . TGTGCCAGCAGCAAAGTTCTTGTCCGGGCAGGGGGCCATGGCTACACCTTC CASSKVLVRAGGHGYTF
TRBJ2-3 TRBV11-1 . . TGTGCCAGCAGCCCGATAAGCACAGATACGCAGTATTTT CASSPISTDTQYF
TRBJ2-6 TRBV6-1 . . TGTGCCACCAGAGACAGTACAAGCTCTGGGGCCAACGTCCTGACTTTC CATRDSTSSGANVLTF
TRBJ2-7 TRBV20-1 once TRBD1 TGCAGTGCTAGAGACCCACAGGGGATCTCCTACGAGCAGTACTTC CSARDPQGISYEQYF
TRBJ2-1 TRBV20-1 few . TGCAGTGCTAGCGACAATGAGCAGTTCTTC CSASDNEQFF
TRBJ2-7 TRBV20-1 . TRBD1 TGCAGTGCTACGGACAGGGGGAGCTACGAGCAGTACTTC CSATDRGSYEQYF
TRBJ1-6 TRBV30 once . TGTGCCGGATTGGGGAGCTCCTATAATTCACCCCTCCACTTT CAGLGSSYNSPLHF
TRBJ2-2 TRBV20-1 few . TGCAGTGCTAGTCCGACAGTGAACACCGGGGAGCTGTTTTTT CSASPTVNTGELFF
TRBJ2-7 TRBV20-1 . TRBD2 TGCAGTGCTAGTTCTTCCAGGGCTAGCGGATCCTACGAGCAGTACTTC CSASSSRASGSYEQYF
TRBJ1-1 TRBV19 few . TGTGCCACTGACAGAAACACTGAAGCTTTCTTT CATDRNTEAFF
TRBJ2-5 TRBV6-1 once . TGTGCCAGCAGTGAAGCGCTGGACGGACGGACCCAGTACTTC CASSEALDGRTQYF
TRBJ2-1 TRBV20-1 few TRBD1 TGCAGTGCTAGAGATCGAACAGGGGGCTCCTACAATGAGCAGTTCTTC CSARDRTGGSYNEQFF
TRBJ1-1 TRBV5-4 . TRBD1 TGTGCCAGCAGCTACGGGACAGGTGCTGAAGCTTTCTTT CASSYGTGAEAFF
TRBJ1-1 TRBV5-1 . . TGCGCCAGCCGGCAAGCTGTCGACACTGAAGCTTTCTTT CASRQAVDTEAFF
TRBJ2-3 TRBV6-2/TRBV6-3 few . TGTGCCAGCAAAGTAGCCAACCGGGAGACAGATACGCAGTATTTT CASKVANRETDTQYF
TRBJ2-7 TRBV20-1 . TRBD1 TGCAGTGCTAGATTTGGACAGGGGGCTTCCTACGAGCAGTACTTC CSARFGQGASYEQYF
TRBJ1-1 TRBV7-9 . TRBD1 TGTGCCAGCAGCTTAGTTGGGACAGGGGGGAGTAACACTGAAGCTTTCTTT CASSLVGTGGSNTEAFF
TRBJ2-7 TRBV19 . . TGTGCCAGTAGTAACATGGACGAGCAGTACTTC CASSNMDEQYF